This T cell receptor (beta chain) is drawn from a study of blood T cell repertoires in COVID-19. Study at large: Sample material is recorded as cDNA or gDNA derived from T cells, B-cell-depleted T cells, or PBMCs.

The CDR3 spans 16 residues. The J segment lost 2 bases and the V segment lost 1 base, leaving 7 bases of the junction unmatched. Germline loops: CDR1 LGHNA, CDR2 YNFKEQ. Libraries were prepared by immunoSEQ multiplex PCR; TCRdb keeps only in-frame clonotypes and omits some of them. The sample consists of 150,000 or so clones, 80% to 90% of them appearing once. The clonotype was recovered from a man between 60 and 75 years old with COVID-19, enrolled during active disease. V and J are TRBV4-2 and TRBJ2-5; TRBD1 agrees at 7 bases. Material: peripheral blood. The CDR3 loop reads CASSQGVQGTQETQYF. The CDR3 DNA is TGTGCCAGCAGCCAAGGTGTACAGGGGACACAAGAGACCCAGTACTTC.